The 31 T cell receptor beta chains given below trace back to one sample, sequenced in a study of blood T cell repertoires in COVID-19. Sequenced by immunoSEQ multiplex PCR; TCRdb stores in-frame clones only, minus some. The sample records approximately 60,000 clones, 80% to 95% being singletons. The specimen was peripheral blood. The receptors here all came from a man aged 65 to 85 with active COVID-19.

In its sample, this clone was seen once. The chain has TRBV29-1 and TRBJ1-1, with TRBD1 matching 8 bases. The CDR3 consists of 16 residues. V lost 5 bases, J lost 3 bases, and 14 bases stayed unmatched. Germline-derived CDR1 and CDR2 are SQVTM and ANQGSEA. CDR3 nucleotides: TGCAGCGTTTATCCGGGACAGGTTATCGGGGACACTGAAGCTTTCTTT. It specifies CSVYPGQVIGDTEAFF.

The chain has TRBV15 and TRBJ1-5; 8 bases are shared with TRBD1. V gave up 0 bases and J gave up 6 bases; unmatched junction bases: 4. Germline values: CDR1 LNHNV, CDR2 YYDKDF (reference sequence). This CDR3 spans 15 amino acids. CDR3 coding DNA: TGTGCCACCAGCAGAGATCAGGGGGCGGGTCAGCCCCAGCATTTT. Protein sequence: CATSRDQGAGQPQHF.

This clone was seen a few times. The chain employs TRBV5-6 and TRBJ1-4, with 7 bases fitting TRBD1. CDR1 is SGHDT and CDR2 is YYEEEE in the germline V gene. The CDR3 extends over 15 amino acids. Losses at the gene ends were 0 bases for V and 8 bases for J; bases not matched to a gene: 7. CDR3: CASSLGTGYGEKLFF. The CDR3 DNA sequence: TGTGCCAGCAGCTTGGGGACAGGCTACGGAGAAAAACTGTTTTTT. The entire variable domain, with the rest obtained from reference TRBV5-6 and TRBJ1-4, is as follows: DAGVTQSPTHLIKTRGQQVTLRCSPKSGHDTVSWYQQALGQGPQFIFQYYEEEERQRGNFPDRFSGHQFPNYSSELNVNALLLGDSALYLCASSLGTGYGEKLFFGSGTQLSVL.

The chain couples TRBV19 to TRBJ1-1; no definite D call. Deletions cut 7 bases from V and 3 bases from J, with 18 bases between. CDR3 length: 15 residues. Germline V gives CDR1 LNHDA, CDR2 SQIVND (reference sequence). The CDR3 is CASINTRVGDTEAFF. CDR3 DNA sequence: TGTGCCAGTATCAACACCCGGGTAGGTGACACTGAAGCTTTCTTT.

The J gene is TRBJ1-1, the V gene TRBV11-2; a weak D match, TRBD1 (5 bases). CDR1 is SGHAT, CDR2 FQNNGV, per germline. V lost 0 bases and J 4 bases, leaving 9 bases between the germline ends. The CDR3 runs to 14 residues. The CDR3: CASSLDRVGTEAFF. The CDR3 region has the DNA TGTGCCAGCAGCTTAGACAGGGTGGGCACTGAAGCTTTCTTT.

V and J are TRBV6-6 and TRBJ2-4, with 8 bases fitting TRBD1. J was trimmed by 9 bases and V by 5 bases; bases with no gene match: 6. The germline V gene encodes CDR1 MNHNY and CDR2 SVGAGI (reference sequence). This CDR3 has 13 residues. CDR3 region: CASSPRDRSIQYF. In DNA form, the CDR3 reads TGTGCCAGCAGTCCACGGGACAGGAGCATTCAGTACTTC.

DNA of the CDR3: TGCAGCGTTTCACAGGGTTCGGGCACTGAAGCTTTCTTT. It codes for CSVSQGSGTEAFF. The chain combines TRBV29-1 with TRBJ1-1; possible D gene TRBD1, 6 bases. The V gene's germline CDR1 is SQVTM and CDR2 ANQGSEA. This CDR3 is built from 13 residues. V was trimmed by 5 bases and J by 4 bases, leaving 14 bases between them.

This clone has just one count. The chain employs TRBV7-2 and TRBJ1-1; maybe TRBD1 (5 bases). This CDR3 region has 14 residues. The V and J ends lost 3 bases and 2 bases respectively, with 10 bases between them. The germline V gene has CDR1 SGHTA and CDR2 FQGNSA. CDR3 sequence: CASSFTRDNTEAFF. CDR3 DNA: TGTGCCAGCAGCTTCACCAGGGATAACACTGAAGCTTTCTTT.

This sequence joins TRBV9 and TRBJ2-1; 8 nucleotides align to TRBD1. The germline gives CDR1 SGDLS, CDR2 YYNGEE. This CDR3 is built from 14 residues. Germline trimming cut 2 bases from V and 7 bases from J; bases unmatched to any gene: 5. CDR3 amino acids: CASSVWTGQNEQFF. In nucleotides, the CDR3 is TGTGCCAGCAGCGTGTGGACAGGGCAAAATGAGCAGTTCTTC.

The genes are TRBV12-2 and TRBJ2-1; TRBD2, as called in the table, went unchecked against the DNA. TRBV12-2 is classified as a pseudogene. The CDR3 runs to 18 residues. The CDR3 DNA is TGTGCAAGTCTCCTGACTCCTAGCGGGGGGGCCCGGCGCGTTGAGCAGTTCTTC. It translates to CASLLTPSGGARRVEQFF.

In DNA form, the CDR3 reads TGCGCCAGCAGCCAAGACAGGGGATCCTACGAGCAGTACTTC. Residues: CASSQDRGSYEQYF. The V and J genes are TRBV4-1 and TRBJ2-7; a possible D gene is TRBD1 (6 bases). The CDR3 covers 14 residues. Per the germline V gene, CDR1 is MGHRA and CDR2 is YSYEKL. The ends were cut back, 0 bases at V and 1 base at J, with 7 bases in the middle.

CDR3 DNA sequence: TGTGCCAGCTCACCAGACAGGTTTGGCTACACCTTC. It translates to CASSPDRFGYTF. J is TRBJ1-2 and V is TRBV18; the D gene is possibly TRBD1 (6 bases). The length of the CDR3 is 12 residues. CDR1 is KGHSH, CDR2 LQKENI, per germline. V dropped 2 bases and J dropped 7 bases, with 8 bases sitting between them.

The chain joins TRBV6-1 to TRBJ1-2, with D tentatively TRBD1 (5 bases). The CDR3 covers 14 residues. Trimming removed 3 bases at V and 6 bases at J, with 14 bases between. Germline values: CDR1 MNHNS, CDR2 SASEGT. In DNA form, the CDR3 reads TGTGCCAGCAGTGAGATGGGGCTGGCCCATGGCTACACCTTC. Amino acids: CASSEMGLAHGYTF.

This clone has only one observation. The rearrangement uses TRBV7-2 and TRBJ2-1, with 8 bases that match TRBD1. The V gene end was trimmed by 1 base and the J gene end by 14 bases; junction bases not matched to a gene: 7. The CDR3 spans 13 residues. Germline CDR1 reads SGHTA; CDR2 reads FQGNSA. This chain's CDR3 is CASSLDPQGDEFF. CDR3 nucleotides: TGTGCCAGCAGCTTAGACCCACAGGGGGATGAGTTCTTC.

The CDR3 DNA is TGTGCCAGCAGCCGCACTGTCATTAGTACGACTAATGAAAAACTGTTTTTT. Its translation: CASSRTVISTTNEKLFF. The V gene is TRBV5-8, the J gene TRBJ1-4; the D is unclear. Germline CDR1 SGHTS, CDR2 YDEGEE. This CDR3 has 17 residues. V dropped 4 bases and J dropped 2 bases, with 18 bases sitting between them.

The chain couples TRBV5-5 to TRBJ2-2; the D gene is possibly TRBD2 (6 bases). V was shortened by 0 bases and J by 7 bases, with 13 bases between the two germline ends. This CDR3 spans 15 amino acids. Germline CDR1 reads SGHKS; CDR2 reads YYEKEE (reference sequence). CDR3: CASSLDAGKGGELFF. CDR3 coding DNA: TGTGCCAGCAGCTTGGATGCGGGAAAGGGCGGGGAGCTGTTTTTT.

The V call is TRBV18, the J call TRBJ2-1; 14 bases match TRBD2. V was clipped by 4 bases and J by 1 base; unmatched bases: 9. Germline assignment: CDR1 KGHSH and CDR2 LQKENI. CDR3 size: 19 residues. Here the CDR3 reads CASSQRTSGGSASYNEQFF. CDR3 DNA: TGTGCCAGCTCACAGCGGACTAGCGGGGGGTCCGCTTCCTACAATGAGCAGTTCTTC.

The V and J genes are TRBV5-1 and TRBJ1-3; D may be TRBD1 (6 bases). Germline values: CDR1 SGHRS, CDR2 YFSETQ. The CDR3 covers 14 residues. Trimming shortened V by 3 bases and J by 2 bases, and 9 bases separated the two germline ends. CDR3 in amino acids: CASSSTGTGNTIYF. The CDR3 region has the DNA TGCGCCAGCAGCTCGACAGGAACTGGAAACACCATATATTTT.

Only one count was recorded for this clone. This chain links TRBV19 with TRBJ2-1; the D gene is possibly TRBD1 (6 bases). CDR1 and CDR2 from the germline V gene are LNHDA and SQIVND (reference sequence). This CDR3 is 15 amino acids long. The V end was cut by 6 bases, the J end by 4 bases, with 16 bases between. For the CDR3, the DNA is TGTGCCAGTAGGACTCAGGGGCGTGTGTACAATGAGCAGTTCTTC. It codes for CASRTQGRVYNEQFF.

V and J are TRBV9 and TRBJ1-1; 8 nucleotides align to TRBD1. The CDR3 consists of 16 residues. V dropped 4 bases and J dropped 1; count of bases not matched to a gene: 9. The germline V gene has CDR1 SGDLS and CDR2 YYNGEE. The CDR3 bases are TGTGCCAGCAGCCCTAGAGCCGGACAGGGGAACACTGAAGCTTTCTTT. The encoded protein is CASSPRAGQGNTEAFF.

The CDR3 nucleotides read TGTGCCAGCAGCTTGGTGGCGGGTCAGCCCCAGCATTTT. This sequence encodes CASSLVAGQPQHF. The chain links TRBV5-6 to TRBJ1-5; D is uncertain. The CDR3 spans 13 residues. V lost 0 bases to trimming and J lost 6 bases, with 7 bases between them. Germline assignment: CDR1 SGHDT and CDR2 YYEEEE.

This clone was detected once. The rearrangement joins TRBV5-1 to TRBJ1-1; D perhaps matches TRBD1 (5 bases). Looked up from germline, CDR1 is SGHRS and CDR2 is YFSETQ. V shed 0 bases and J shed 8 bases, with 8 bases lying between them. CDR3 length: 12 amino acids. CDR3 sequence (DNA): TGCGCCAGCAGCTTGGTGGCAGGGGAAGCTTTCTTT. The encoded protein is CASSLVAGEAFF.

This sequence joins TRBV6-4 and TRBJ2-3; 7 bases agree with TRBD1. Germline trimming cut 6 bases from V and 5 bases from J; bases unmatched to any gene: 8. The CDR3 covers 14 residues. Germline CDR1 reads MRHNA; CDR2 reads SNTAGT. CDR3 coding DNA: TGTGCCAGCAGAGCCGACAGGGAGAGAGATACGCAGTATTTT. It is translated as CASRADRERDTQYF.

This chain links TRBV3-1 (or the pseudogene TRBV3-2) with TRBJ1-5, with D possibly matching TRBD1 (5 bases). The germline V and J ends were trimmed by 0 bases and 5 bases, with 14 bases remaining between them. This CDR3 contains 16 residues. Germline V gives CDR1 LGHDT, CDR2 YNNKEL (reference sequence). CDR3 sequence reads: CASSQDGGRVDQPQHF. The CDR3 DNA follows: TGTGCCAGCAGCCAAGATGGGGGGAGAGTAGATCAGCCCCAGCATTTT.

The chain combines TRBV7-8 with TRBJ1-3; a weak D match, TRBD1 (5 bases). Germline V gene lookup returns CDR1 SGHVS and CDR2 FQNEAQ. The CDR3 length is 16 residues. V dropped 6 bases and J dropped 0 bases, with 15 bases sitting between them. The CDR3 loop reads CASRRGGVGSGNTIYF. The CDR3 DNA follows: TGTGCCAGCAGACGTGGGGGGGTAGGCTCTGGAAACACCATATATTTT.

The rearrangement links TRBV19 to TRBJ2-2, with a possible D match to TRBD2 (6 bases). Trimming removed 3 bases from V and 0 bases from J, with 8 bases in between. CDR3 size: 15 residues. The V gene's germline CDR1 is LNHDA and CDR2 SQIVND (reference sequence). The CDR3 here is CASSMRGANTGELFF. CDR3 DNA: TGTGCCAGTAGTATGCGGGGAGCGAACACCGGGGAGCTGTTTTTT.

This clone is a singleton in its sample. The V gene is TRBV5-1, the J gene TRBJ2-2, with D possibly matching TRBD1 (6 bases). The germline V gene encodes CDR1 SGHRS and CDR2 YFSETQ. This CDR3 contains 17 residues. Between the trimmed V and J ends, which lost 2 bases and 3 bases, there was a span of 17 bases. In DNA form, the CDR3 reads TGCGCCAGCAGCTTTAATGGCGGACAGCAATACACCGGGGAGCTGTTTTTT. Translation: CASSFNGGQQYTGELFF.

The CDR3 protein is CASKEGTGAGNTIYF. CDR3 coding DNA: TGTGCCAGTAAAGAGGGGACAGGGGCAGGAAACACCATATATTTT. The V and J genes are TRBV19 and TRBJ1-3; 10 bases line up with TRBD1. The V gene's germline CDR1 is LNHDA and CDR2 SQIVND (reference sequence). CDR3 length equals 15 residues. J lost 4 bases, V lost 7 bases, and 7 bases had no gene match.

Only one count was recorded for this clone. This chain joins TRBV5-1 and TRBJ2-3; the match to TRBD2 covers 8 bases. CDR3 length equals 15 residues. Germline CDR1 and CDR2: SGHRS and YFSETQ. The V gene end was trimmed by 6 bases and the J gene end by 0 bases; junction bases not matched to a gene: 6. This CDR3 is CASKERGPSTDTQYF. For the CDR3, the DNA is TGCGCCAGCAAGGAGCGGGGGCCTAGCACAGATACGCAGTATTTT.

The gene calls are TRBV4-3 and TRBJ2-3, with D possibly TRBD2 on 7 matching bases. Germline CDR1 reads LGHNA; CDR2 reads YSLEER. With 0 bases removed from V and 5 bases from J, the gap between germline ends came to 12 bases. The CDR3 runs 15 residues. The CDR3 bases are TGCGCCAGCAGCCAAGAGGCGGGGGCGGGAGATACGCAGTATTTT. Residues: CASSQEAGAGDTQYF.

The chain recombines TRBV2 with TRBJ2-5; 12 bases line up with TRBD2. Looked up from germline, CDR1 is SNHLY and CDR2 is FYNNEI. V trimming: 4 bases; J trimming: 4 bases; junction bases outside the gene matches: 4. This CDR3 has 15 residues. The CDR3: CASSGGTSGSETQYF. The CDR3 DNA reads as TGTGCCAGCAGTGGAGGGACTAGCGGGTCAGAGACCCAGTACTTC.